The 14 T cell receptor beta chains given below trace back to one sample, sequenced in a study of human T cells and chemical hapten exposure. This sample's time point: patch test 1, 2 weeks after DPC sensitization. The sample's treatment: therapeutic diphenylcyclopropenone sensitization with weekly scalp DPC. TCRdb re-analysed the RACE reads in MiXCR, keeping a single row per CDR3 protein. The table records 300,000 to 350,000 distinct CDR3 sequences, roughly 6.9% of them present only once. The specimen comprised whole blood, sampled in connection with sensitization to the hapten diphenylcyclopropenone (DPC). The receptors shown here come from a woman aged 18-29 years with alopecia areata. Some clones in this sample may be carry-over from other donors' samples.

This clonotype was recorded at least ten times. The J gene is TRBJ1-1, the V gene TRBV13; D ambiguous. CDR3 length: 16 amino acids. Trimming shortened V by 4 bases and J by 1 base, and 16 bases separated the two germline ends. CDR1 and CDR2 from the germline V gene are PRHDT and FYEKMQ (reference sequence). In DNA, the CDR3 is TGTGCCAGCAGCTCTAGGTCTTCCTGGGGGAACACTGAAGCTTTCTTT. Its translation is CASSSRSSWGNTEAFF. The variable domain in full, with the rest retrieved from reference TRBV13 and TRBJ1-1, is AAGVIQSPRHLIKEKRETATLKCYPIPRHDTVYWYQQGPGQDPQFLISFYEKMQSDKGSIPDRFSAQQFSDYHSELNMSSLELGDSALYFCASSSRSSWGNTEAFFGQGTRLTVV.

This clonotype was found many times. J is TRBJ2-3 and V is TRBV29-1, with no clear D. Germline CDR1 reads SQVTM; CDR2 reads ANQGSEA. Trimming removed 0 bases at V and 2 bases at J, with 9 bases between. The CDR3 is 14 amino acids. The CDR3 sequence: CSVEDRTATDTQYF. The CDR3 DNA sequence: TGCAGCGTTGAAGATCGAACAGCCACAGATACGCAGTATTTT.

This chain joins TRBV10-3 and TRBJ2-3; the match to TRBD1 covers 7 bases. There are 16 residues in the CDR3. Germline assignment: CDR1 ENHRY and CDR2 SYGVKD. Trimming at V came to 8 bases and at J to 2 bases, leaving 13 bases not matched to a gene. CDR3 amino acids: CAIQAGGRGYTDTQYF. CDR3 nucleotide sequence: TGTGCCATCCAGGCAGGGGGAAGGGGGTACACAGATACGCAGTATTTT.

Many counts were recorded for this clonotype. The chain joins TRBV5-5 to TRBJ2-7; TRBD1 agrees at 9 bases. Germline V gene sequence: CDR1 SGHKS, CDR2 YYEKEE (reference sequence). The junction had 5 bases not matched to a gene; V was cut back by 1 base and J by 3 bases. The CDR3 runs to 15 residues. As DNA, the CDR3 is TGTGCCAGCAGCTTGCTGGGACAGGGAGGCTACGAGCAGTACTTC. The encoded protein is CASSLLGQGGYEQYF.

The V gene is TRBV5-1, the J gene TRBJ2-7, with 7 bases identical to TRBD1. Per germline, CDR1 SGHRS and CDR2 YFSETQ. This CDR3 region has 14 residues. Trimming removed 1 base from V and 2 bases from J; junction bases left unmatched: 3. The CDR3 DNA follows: TGCGCCAGCAGCTTGAGGGACAGCACCTACGAGCAGTACTTC. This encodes CASSLRDSTYEQYF.

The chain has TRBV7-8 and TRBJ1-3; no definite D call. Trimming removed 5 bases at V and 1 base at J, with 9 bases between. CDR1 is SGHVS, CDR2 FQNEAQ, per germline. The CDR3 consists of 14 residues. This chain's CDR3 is CASSPSSSGNTIYF. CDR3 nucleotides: TGTGCCAGCAGCCCCAGCAGTTCTGGAAACACCATATATTTT.

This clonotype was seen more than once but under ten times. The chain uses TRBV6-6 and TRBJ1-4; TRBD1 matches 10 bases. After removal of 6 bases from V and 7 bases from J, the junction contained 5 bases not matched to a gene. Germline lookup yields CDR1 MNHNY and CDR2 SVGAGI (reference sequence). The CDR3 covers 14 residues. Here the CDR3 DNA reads TGTGCCAGCAGAGACAGGGGGCGCGGTGAAAAACTGTTTTTT. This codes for CASRDRGRGEKLFF.

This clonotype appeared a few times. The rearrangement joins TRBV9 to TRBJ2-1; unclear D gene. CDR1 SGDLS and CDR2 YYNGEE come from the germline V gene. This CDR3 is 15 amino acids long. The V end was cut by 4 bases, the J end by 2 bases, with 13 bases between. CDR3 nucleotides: TGTGCCAGCAGCCCCCAACTTACCCCCTACAATGAGCAGTTCTTC. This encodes CASSPQLTPYNEQFF. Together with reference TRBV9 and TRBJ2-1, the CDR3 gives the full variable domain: DSGVTQTPKHLITATGQRVTLRCSPRSGDLSVYWYQQSLDQGLQFLIQYYNGEERAKGNILERFSAQQFPDLHSELNLSSLELGDSALYFCASSPQLTPYNEQFFGPGTRLTVL.

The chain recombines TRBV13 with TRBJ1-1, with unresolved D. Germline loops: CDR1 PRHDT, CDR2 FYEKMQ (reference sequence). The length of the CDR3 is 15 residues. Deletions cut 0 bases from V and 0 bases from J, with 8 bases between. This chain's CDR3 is CASSLGLLVNTEAFF. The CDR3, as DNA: TGTGCCAGCAGCTTAGGCCTTTTGGTGAACACTGAAGCTTTCTTT.

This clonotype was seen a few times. The CDR3 DNA reads TGTGCCAGCAGCTTAACCCCGGACAGGGAGCAGTTCTTC. Translating gives CASSLTPDREQFF. The chain recombines TRBV11-2 with TRBJ2-1, with TRBD1 identical over 7 bases. Losses at the gene ends were 2 bases for V and 10 bases for J; bases not matched to a gene: 5. CDR1 is SGHAT and CDR2 is FQNNGV in the germline V gene. The CDR3 contains 13 residues.

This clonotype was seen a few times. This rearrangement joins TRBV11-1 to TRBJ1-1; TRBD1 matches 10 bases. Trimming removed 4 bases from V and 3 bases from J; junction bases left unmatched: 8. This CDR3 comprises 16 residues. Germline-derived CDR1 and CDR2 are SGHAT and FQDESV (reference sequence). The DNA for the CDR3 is TGTGCCAGCAGCTCCGGGACCGGGACAGGGGACACTGAAGCTTTCTTT. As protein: CASSSGTGTGDTEAFF.

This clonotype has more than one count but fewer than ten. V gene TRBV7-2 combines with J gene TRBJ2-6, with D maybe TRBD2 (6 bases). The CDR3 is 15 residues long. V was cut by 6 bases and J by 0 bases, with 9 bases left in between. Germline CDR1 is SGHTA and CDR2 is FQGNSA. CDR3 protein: CASRPGDSGANVLTF. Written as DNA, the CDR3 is TGTGCCAGCAGGCCGGGAGACTCTGGGGCCAACGTCCTGACTTTC.

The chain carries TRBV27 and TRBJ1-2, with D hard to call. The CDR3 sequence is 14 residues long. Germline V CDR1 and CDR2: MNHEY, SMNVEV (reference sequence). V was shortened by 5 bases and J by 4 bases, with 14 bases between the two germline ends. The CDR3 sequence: CASSPDPDGYGYTF. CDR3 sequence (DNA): TGTGCCAGCAGTCCAGACCCGGACGGCTATGGCTACACCTTC.

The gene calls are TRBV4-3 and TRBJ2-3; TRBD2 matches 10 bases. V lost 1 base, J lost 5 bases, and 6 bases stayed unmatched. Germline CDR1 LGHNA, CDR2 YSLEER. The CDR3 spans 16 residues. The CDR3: CASSQGIAGGVDTQYF. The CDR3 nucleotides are TGCGCCAGCAGCCAAGGGATAGCGGGGGGAGTAGATACGCAGTATTTT.